A selection of T cell receptor beta chains follows, all from one sample in a study of PD-1 blockade in mismatch repair-deficient tumors. Produced via immunoSEQ multiplex PCR; TCRdb's table is partial and in-frame only. Among some 66,000 clones listed, about 91% were seen once. This sample comprised peripheral blood, obtained 52 weeks after starting pembrolizumab. These receptors came from an adult with mismatch repair-deficient cancer. Both conserved end residues are part of each CDR3. The D gene is left open where the match is weak. Clone size is shown for a subset of rows, as once, few, many or a class of expanded clone.

CASTLAAQETQYF,TGTGCCAGCACTCTAGCGGCACAAGAGACCCAGTACTTC,TRBJ2-5,NA,TRBD2,13,TRBV28
CASSLAGHPYEQYF,TGTGCCAGCAGCTTAGCGGGACACCCCTACGAGCAGTACTTC,TRBJ2-7,few,NA,14,TRBV7-9
CASSYSGRGGDQPQHF,TGTGCCAGCAGTTACTCGGGCAGGGGTGGGGATCAGCCCCAGCATTTT,TRBJ1-5,NA,NA,16,TRBV6-5
CASSILAGDYEQYF,TGTGCCAGCAGTATACTAGCGGGCGACTACGAGCAGTACTTC,TRBJ2-7,few,TRBD2,14,TRBV6-5
CASSPRTGVDTQYF,TGCGCCAGCAGCCCCAGGACAGGGGTGGATACGCAGTATTTT,TRBJ2-3,NA,TRBD1,14,TRBV10-2
CASRDPRNGYTF,TGTGCAAGTCGCGACCCACGTAATGGCTACACCTTC,TRBJ1-2,NA,NA,12,TRBV12-2
CASSVKSFPGPSYEQYF,TGTGCCAGCAGCGTAAAATCCTTCCCCGGACCTTCCTACGAGCAGTACTTC,TRBJ2-7,once,NA,17,TRBV9
CASSFASPNEQYF,TGTGCCAGCAGTTTTGCTTCTCCCAACGAGCAGTACTTC,TRBJ2-7,once,NA,13,TRBV28
CASSLGGGLAHEQFF,TGTGCCAGCAGTTTAGGTGGGGGACTAGCCCATGAGCAGTTCTTC,TRBJ2-1,once,TRBD2,15,TRBV27
CASSLVLGVGEKLFF,TGTGCCAGCAGCTTAGTCCTAGGGGTTGGTGAAAAACTGTTTTTT,TRBJ1-4,NA,NA,15,TRBV7-8
CASSLGQGIQETQYF,TGTGCCAGCAGCTTAGGTCAGGGGATACAAGAGACCCAGTACTTC,TRBJ2-5,NA,NA,15,TRBV11-2
CASSLVFGSGQETQYF,TGTGCCAGCAGCTTAGTGTTCGGCAGCGGACAAGAGACCCAGTACTTC,TRBJ2-5,NA,NA,16,TRBV7-2
CASSYSNAGASGEQYF,TGTGCCAGCAGTTACTCGAACGCAGGGGCTAGCGGCGAGCAGTACTTC,TRBJ2-7,NA,NA,16,TRBV6-5
CASGLIMGEPSSTDTQYF,TGTGCTAGTGGTTTGATCATGGGAGAGCCTTCTAGCACAGATACGCAGTATTTT,TRBJ2-3,NA,NA,18,TRBV12-5
CARRTSGRKAKNIQYF,TGTGCCAGAAGGACTAGCGGGAGAAAAGCCAAAAACATTCAGTACTTC,TRBJ2-4,NA,TRBD2,16,TRBV19
CASSFGLGASYEQYF,TGTGCCAGCAGTTTCGGATTAGGGGCTTCCTACGAGCAGTACTTC,TRBJ2-7,NA,NA,15,TRBV7-8
CASSQALARELTYEQYF,TGCGCCAGCAGCCAAGCACTTGCCAGGGAACTAACCTACGAGCAGTACTTC,TRBJ2-7,NA,NA,17,TRBV4-3
CASNPLDSEQFF,TGTGCCAGCAACCCGCTAGACAGTGAGCAGTTCTTC,TRBJ2-1,NA,NA,12,TRBV6-6
CASSSGQGKGAFF,TGTGCCAGCAGCTCGGGACAGGGGAAAGGAGCTTTCTTT,TRBJ1-1,NA,TRBD1,13,TRBV11-2
CASSLSGGDSYEQYF,TGTGCCAGCAGCTTAAGCGGGGGGGACTCCTACGAGCAGTACTTC,TRBJ2-7,NA,TRBD2,15,TRBV7-3
CASSIRPVANTEAFF,TGTGCCAGCAGCATCCGGCCAGTCGCGAACACTGAAGCTTTCTTT,TRBJ1-1,NA,NA,15,TRBV7-9
CASSLGQGNTEAFF,TGTGCCAGCAGTTTAGGACAGGGGAACACTGAAGCTTTCTTT,TRBJ1-1,NA,TRBD1,14,TRBV6-5
CASSSIAGDLNIQYF,TGTGCCAGCAGCTCTATAGCGGGAGATCTAAACATTCAGTACTTC,TRBJ2-4,NA,TRBD2,15,TRBV7-2
CASSQSGQGLTTCLKSSYNEQFF,TGCGCCAGCAGTCAATCGGGACAGGGTCTAACCACGTGCTTAAAAAGCTCCTACAATGAGCAGTTCTTC,TRBJ2-1,NA,TRBD1,23,TRBV23-1
CASSDGRLAGDTQYF,TGTGCCAGCAGTGACGGGAGACTAGCGGGAGATACCCAGTACTTC,TRBJ2-5,NA,TRBD2,15,TRBV6-6
CASSPSRTSGPSYEQYF,TGTGCCAGCTCACCCTCCCGTACTAGCGGGCCTTCCTACGAGCAGTACTTC,TRBJ2-7,few,TRBD2,17,TRBV18
CASTDRLAGGTGANVLTF,TGCGCCAGCACCGACAGGCTAGCGGGAGGAACTGGGGCCAACGTCCTGACTTTC,TRBJ2-6,NA,TRBD2,18,TRBV10-2
CATPKGTYGYTF,TGTGCCACCCCCAAGGGCACCTATGGCTACACCTTC,TRBJ1-2,NA,NA,12,TRBV10-3
CASTPGWRPTKQYF,TGTGCCAGCACCCCCGGTTGGAGACCTACGAAGCAGTACTTC,TRBJ2-7,NA,NA,14,TRBV11-3
CASSPIGAGNYEQYF,TGCGCCAGCAGCCCGATTGGGGCTGGGAACTACGAGCAGTACTTC,TRBJ2-7,NA,NA,15,TRBV5-1
CASSPETRAFAHGETQYF,TGTGCCAGCTCACCGGAAACCAGGGCCTTTGCCCATGGAGAGACCCAGTACTTC,TRBJ2-5,NA,NA,18,TRBV18
CAWSGGRTFPGANVLTF,TGTGCCTGGAGTGGTGGCAGGACGTTTCCTGGGGCCAACGTCCTGACTTTC,TRBJ2-6,NA,NA,17,TRBV30
CASSYSASVYNEQFF,TGTGCCAGCAGTTACTCCGCTAGCGTCTACAATGAGCAGTTCTTC,TRBJ2-1,once,NA,15,TRBV6-5
CASSILDGSSYEQYF,TGTGCCAGTAGTATTCTCGACGGGTCCTCCTACGAGCAGTACTTC,TRBJ2-7,NA,NA,15,TRBV19
CASSLLSGGETQYF,TGTGCCAGCAGCTTGCTTAGCGGGGGTGAGACCCAGTACTTC,TRBJ2-5,NA,TRBD2,14,TRBV7-9
CASSQVARAGAYEQYF,TGCGCCAGCAGCCAAGTAGCCCGGGCCGGGGCCTACGAGCAGTACTTC,TRBJ2-7,NA,NA,16,TRBV4-1
CASSLASGGALSSYNEQFF,TGCGCCAGCAGCTTGGCCTCGGGGGGGGCGCTGAGCTCCTACAATGAGCAGTTCTTC,TRBJ2-1,NA,TRBD2,19,TRBV5-1
CASSFSPDSYEQYF,TGTGCCAGCAGTTTCAGTCCGGATTCCTACGAGCAGTACTTC,TRBJ2-7,NA,NA,14,TRBV28
CASYTYGRTDTQYF,TGTGCCAGCTATACCTACGGGCGCACAGATACGCAGTATTTT,TRBJ2-3,NA,NA,14,TRBV12-1
CASSFAGGYGYTF,TGTGCCAGCAGCTTCGCGGGCGGCTATGGCTACACCTTC,TRBJ1-2,few,NA,13,TRBV7-6
CASSTRTGFDSNQPQHF,TGCGCCAGCAGCACCCGGACAGGGTTCGATAGCAATCAGCCCCAGCATTTT,TRBJ1-5,NA,TRBD1,17,TRBV4-1
CASSWGMRMHEKLFF,TGTGCCAGCAGCTGGGGAATGAGAATGCACGAAAAACTGTTTTTT,TRBJ1-4,NA,NA,15,TRBV7-8
CASSIAPADSYNEQFF,TGTGCCAGTAGTATAGCCCCAGCGGACTCCTACAATGAGCAGTTCTTC,TRBJ2-1,NA,NA,16,TRBV19
CASSQALAGPSYEQYF,TGCGCCAGCAGCCAAGCACTTGCGGGACCCTCCTACGAGCAGTACTTC,TRBJ2-7,once,NA,16,TRBV4-3
CASTQNTGELFF,TGTGCCAGTACGCAGAACACCGGGGAGCTGTTTTTT,TRBJ2-2,NA,NA,12,TRBV19
CASSLGPLAPDTQYF,TGTGCCAGCAGCTTAGGCCCTTTAGCCCCAGATACGCAGTATTTT,TRBJ2-3,NA,NA,15,TRBV13
CASSPSRASAALGEQYF,TGCGCCAGCAGCCCCAGTAGGGCTAGCGCCGCTTTGGGCGAGCAGTACTTC,TRBJ2-7,NA,NA,17,TRBV4-1
CASSPGTGATEAFF,TGTGCCAGTAGCCCCGGGACAGGGGCCACTGAAGCTTTCTTT,TRBJ1-1,NA,TRBD1,14,TRBV19
CASSIGPGGGTYEQYF,TGTGCCAGTAGTATAGGGCCCGGGGGCGGAACCTACGAGCAGTACTTC,TRBJ2-7,NA,NA,16,TRBV19
CASSQEKFMGGNTGELFF,TGCGCCAGCAGCCAAGAGAAGTTCATGGGGGGGAACACCGGGGAGCTGTTTTTT,TRBJ2-2,once,NA,18,TRBV4-1
CAWSVPGPYEQYF,TGTGCCTGGAGTGTACCGGGGCCCTACGAGCAGTACTTC,TRBJ2-7,once,NA,13,TRBV30
CSVDNGRGGGGYTF,TGCAGCGTTGACAATGGCCGCGGGGGCGGGGGCTACACCTTC,TRBJ1-2,once,NA,14,TRBV29-1
CARGQNTEAFF,TGTGCCAGAGGACAGAACACTGAAGCTTTCTTT,TRBJ1-1,NA,NA,11,TRBV6-5
CASSLGSLGTQYF,TGTGCCAGCAGCTTAGGAAGCTTAGGGACCCAGTACTTC,TRBJ2-5,NA,NA,13,TRBV11-3
CASSQDRDRYGYTF,TGTGCCAGCAGCCAAGACAGGGACCGATATGGCTACACCTTC,TRBJ1-2,NA,TRBD1,14,TRBV5-4
CASSPAGANTEAFF,TGTGCCAGCTCACCTGCGGGGGCCAACACTGAAGCTTTCTTT,TRBJ1-1,few,NA,14,TRBV18
CASRQGHYGYTF,TGTGCCAGCAGACAGGGGCACTATGGCTACACCTTC,TRBJ1-2,NA,TRBD1,12,TRBV5-4